This T cell receptor (beta chain) was sequenced in a study of breast tumors, draining lymph nodes, adjacent tissues. TCRdb re-derived calls from the multiplex PCR reads in MiXCR, one entry per CDR3 protein. The sample records approximately 52,000 distinct CDR3 sequences, roughly 39% being singletons. This clonotype showed up many times. Its antigen remains unidentified. Study-wide results and limits: Compared with lymph nodes, tumors were less diverse; compared with nontumor tissue, more. Luminal-like breast cancer showed significantly greater tumor-nontumor repertoire similarity than basal-like breast cancer did. That most tumor T cells come from lymph nodes remained unproven. Data fit most tumor T cells coming from lymph node, expanding in tumor.

The length of the CDR3 is 19 residues. Trimming took 4 bases from V and 3 from J; bases not matched to a gene: 12. Germline CDR1 is MGHRA and CDR2 is YSYEKL. The chain links TRBV4-1 to TRBJ2-1; 13 bases match TRBD2. Material: breast tumor tissue. The receptor's source is a female donor with breast cancer. Some clones in this sample may be carry-over from other donors' samples. The CDR3 reads CASSLWGGLAGTFYNEQFF. The CDR3, as DNA: TGCGCCAGCAGCCTCTGGGGGGGACTAGCGGGAACCTTCTACAATGAGCAGTTCTTC.